Following are 32 T cell receptor beta chains from one sample sequenced in a study of T cells in Graves' hyperthyroidism and ophthalmopathy. There were TCR beta CDR3 regions amplified from RNA transcripts. TCR CDR3 underwent first-round RT-PCR with the HTBI primer set. TCRdb re-called the multiplex PCR reads through MiXCR, storing one row per CDR3 protein. The table records about 250,000 distinct CDR3 sequences, approximately 25% of them present only once. Input material: blood. Receptor source: a woman aged 35 to 49 with Graves' ophthalmopathy.

This clonotype was seen many times. V gene TRBV15 combines with J gene TRBJ2-6; tentatively, D is TRBD1 (5 bases). Trimming removed 6 bases at V and 4 bases at J, with 7 bases between. CDR1 and CDR2 from the germline V gene are LNHNV and YYDKDF (reference sequence). The CDR3 spans 13 residues. The CDR3 sequence: CATRGLGANVLTF. The DNA for the CDR3 is TGTGCCACCAGGGGGCTAGGGGCCAACGTCCTGACTTTC.

This clonotype was detected ten times or more. This chain uses TRBV20-1 with TRBJ1-1, with unresolved D. Germline values: CDR1 DFQATT, CDR2 SNEGSKA (reference sequence). CDR3 length: 12 residues. The V gene lost 6 bases and the J gene lost 0 bases, with 8 bases spanning the gap. CDR3 sequence: CSAPTMNTEAFF. CDR3 DNA: TGCAGTGCGCCGACAATGAACACTGAAGCTTTCTTT.

This clonotype was observed many times. This chain links TRBV20-1 with TRBJ1-1; no reliable D call. Germline V CDR1 and CDR2: DFQATT, SNEGSKA (reference sequence). The CDR3 totals 9 residues. Here the CDR3 DNA reads TGCCGAGGACGGAGTGAAGCTTTCTTT. It specifies CRGRSEAFF.

This clonotype showed up many times. The chain carries TRBV6-1 and TRBJ2-7; D is undetermined. Trimming removed 2 bases from V and 0 bases from J, with 8 bases in between. The CDR3 totals 14 residues. Germline loops: CDR1 MNHNS, CDR2 SASEGT. The DNA for the CDR3 is TGTGCCAGCAGTGAATGGGCCAGCTCCTACGAGCAGTACTTC. Protein sequence: CASSEWASSYEQYF.

This clonotype was counted at least ten times. V usage is TRBV9 and J usage is TRBJ2-7, with D hard to call. Germline-derived CDR1 and CDR2 are SGDLS and YYNGEE. V lost 0 bases to trimming and J lost 5 bases, with 9 bases between them. The length of the CDR3 is 13 residues. In DNA form, the CDR3 reads TGTGCCAGCAGCGTAGTCCCTTTCGACGAGCAGTACTTC. Its translation is CASSVVPFDEQYF.

This clonotype has at least ten counts. No conserved phenylalanine or tryptophan ends this CDR3, so it is likely a read error. The J gene is TRBJ2-7, the V gene TRBV28; 8 bases map to TRBD1. CDR1 MDHEN and CDR2 SYDVKM come from the germline V gene. The CDR3 extends over 12 amino acids. Trimming removed 4 bases from V and 7 bases from J; junction bases left unmatched: 3. DNA of the CDR3: TGTGCCAGCAGTTCGGACAGGGAAGAGCAGTACCTC. Its translation is CASSSDREEQYL.

This clonotype has at least ten counts. V and J are TRBV29-1 and TRBJ2-5; TRBD1 matches 9 bases. Losses at the gene ends were 3 bases for V and 1 base for J; bases not matched to a gene: 3. The CDR3 covers 14 residues. Germline assignment: CDR1 SQVTM and CDR2 ANQGSEA. DNA of the CDR3: TGCAGCGTTGAGCGGGACAGGGTCCAAGAGACCCAGTACTTC. Translation: CSVERDRVQETQYF.

This clonotype showed up many times. The J gene is TRBJ1-5, the V gene TRBV18, with D tentatively TRBD1 (5 bases). The CDR3 length is 16 residues. Germline CDR1 and CDR2: KGHSH and LQKENI. V lost 5 bases and J 1 base, leaving 15 bases between the germline ends. CDR3 amino acids: CASSLRQSESNQPQHF. The DNA for the CDR3 is TGTGCCAGCTCATTAAGACAGTCGGAGAGCAATCAGCCCCAGCATTTT.

The sample holds a few counts of this clonotype. This chain connects TRBV6-5 to TRBJ1-2, with D uncertain. This CDR3 comprises 13 residues. Germline CDR1 and CDR2: MNHEY and SVGAGI. Trimming left V 0 bases short and J 8 bases short, with 10 bases between. In nucleotides, the CDR3 is TGTGCCAGCAGTTACTCGATTTCGGGCGGCTACACCTTC. Translation: CASSYSISGGYTF.

This clonotype was seen a handful of times. V and J are TRBV6-2 or TRBV6-3 and TRBJ2-7; maybe TRBD2 (5 bases). The CDR3 runs 11 residues. V shed 7 bases and J shed 5 bases, with 9 bases lying between them. CDR1 and CDR2 from the germline V gene are MNHEY and SVGEGT. The CDR3 sequence is CASTGFDEQYF. The CDR3 DNA reads as TGTGCCAGCACGGGATTCGACGAGCAGTACTTC.

This clonotype was seen ten or more times. The chain has TRBV19 and TRBJ2-4, with D perhaps being TRBD1 or TRBD2 (5 bases each). Germline values: CDR1 LNHDA, CDR2 SQIVND (reference sequence). The CDR3 totals 17 residues. V lost 5 bases and J lost 0, with 17 bases in between. The CDR3 DNA is TGTGCCAGTAGTCCGGGACGGACCATTCTAGCCAAAAACATTCAGTACTTC. It encodes CASSPGRTILAKNIQYF.

This clonotype was found many times. The rearrangement links TRBV6-2 or TRBV6-3 to TRBJ2-5; TRBD2 might be the D (6 bases). Deletions cut 2 bases from V and 1 base from J, with 8 bases between. Per germline, CDR1 MNHEY and CDR2 SVGEGT. The CDR3 consists of 14 residues. The CDR3 nucleotides read TGTGCCAGCAGTTACGGAGGGATCCAAGAGACCCAGTACTTC. This encodes CASSYGGIQETQYF.

This clonotype was found many times. This sequence joins TRBV13 and TRBJ2-4, with D maybe TRBD1 (6 bases). The CDR3 runs 14 residues. The V gene's germline CDR1 is PRHDT and CDR2 FYEKMQ (reference sequence). V lost 5 bases to trimming and J lost 1 base, with 9 bases between them. The CDR3, as DNA: TGTGCCAGCAGCGTCCAGGGGGCCAAAAACATTCAGTACTTC. Translated: CASSVQGAKNIQYF.

In regard to this clonotype: The junction differs from germline at one of its ends, possibly a read error. V gene TRBV28 combines with J gene TRBJ1-1, with D possibly TRBD1 on 5 matching bases. This CDR3 spans 14 amino acids. The germline V gene encodes CDR1 MDHEN and CDR2 SYDVKM. CDR3 DNA: TGTGCCAGCAGACCCAGAGGGGTTGGCACTGAAGCTTACTTT. Translated, it gives CASRPRGVGTEAYF.

This clonotype appeared many times. The chain recombines TRBV6-5 with TRBJ2-3; no clear D gene. There are 11 residues in the CDR3. CDR1 and CDR2 (germline): MNHEY, SVGAGI. V was shortened by 4 bases and J by 8 bases, with 7 bases between the two germline ends. CDR3 in amino acids: CASSFGSTQYF. The CDR3 bases are TGTGCCAGCAGTTTCGGTTCTACGCAGTATTTT.

There are a few counts of this clonotype. The chain joins TRBV27 to TRBJ1-1; 8 nucleotides match TRBD1. Germline V gives CDR1 MNHEY, CDR2 SMNVEV (reference sequence). With 6 bases clipped from V and 9 bases from J, the junction kept 6 bases outside the gene matches. The CDR3 extends over 12 amino acids. The CDR3 sequence is CASRSPGGKAFF. The CDR3 DNA is TGTGCCAGCAGAAGCCCAGGGGGCAAAGCTTTCTTT.

This clonotype was recorded many times. The gene calls are TRBV6-2 or TRBV6-3 and TRBJ2-5; the match to TRBD2 covers 11 bases. CDR3 length: 14 amino acids. V lost 5 bases to trimming and J lost 4 bases; unmatched junction nucleotides: 3. Germline-derived CDR1 and CDR2 are MNHEY and SVGEGT. In DNA form, the CDR3 reads TGTGCCAGCAGTCAAACTAGCGGGAGAGAGACCCAGTACTTC. Residues: CASSQTSGRETQYF.

This clonotype showed up many times. This sequence joins TRBV6-2 or TRBV6-3 and TRBJ2-7; 11 nucleotides line up with TRBD2. The V and J ends lost 7 bases and 1 base, in that order; junction bases with no gene match: 6. Germline V gene data show CDR1 as MNHEY and CDR2 as SVGEGT. The CDR3 runs to 15 residues. CDR3 in amino acids: CASIRASGRSYEQYF. CDR3 DNA: TGTGCCAGCATAAGGGCTAGCGGGAGGTCCTACGAGCAGTACTTC.

This clonotype was seen at least ten times. The chain is built from TRBV6-1 and TRBJ1-1; TRBD1 aligns across 8 bases. CDR3 length equals 15 residues. Unmatched junction bases numbered 10, after V lost 5 bases and J lost 5 bases. The germline V gene has CDR1 MNHNS and CDR2 SASEGT. The CDR3 nucleotides are TGTGCCAGCAGTCCCCACCAGGGGGCAGGGACTGAAGCTTTCTTT. It translates to CASSPHQGAGTEAFF.

The chain has TRBV28 and TRBJ2-7, with 8 bases lining up with TRBD1. Trimming removed 6 bases from V and 1 base from J; junction bases left unmatched: 11. This CDR3 contains 16 residues. CDR1 and CDR2 from the germline V gene are MDHEN and SYDVKM. The CDR3 spells CASSPWTGSLSYEQYF. CDR3 DNA sequence: TGTGCCAGCAGCCCCTGGACAGGGAGCTTGTCCTACGAGCAGTACTTC.

This clonotype showed up many times. The CDR3 loop is CASSYSSGATYEQYF. CDR3 DNA sequence: TGTGCCAGCAGTTACTCTTCGGGGGCTACCTACGAGCAGTACTTC. This chain uses TRBV6-5 with TRBJ2-7, with D perhaps given as TRBD1 or TRBD2 (6 bases each). This CDR3 has 15 amino acids. The germline V gene encodes CDR1 MNHEY and CDR2 SVGAGI. Trimming left V 0 bases short and J 2 bases short, with 11 bases between.

This CDR3 reads CAVAQGASTGELFF. Written as DNA, the CDR3 is TGCGCCGTGGCACAGGGGGCAAGTACCGGGGAGCTGTTTTTT. This rearrangement joins TRBV20-1 to TRBJ2-2, with 9 bases identical to TRBD1. Germline V gene lookup returns CDR1 DFQATT and CDR2 SNEGSKA (reference sequence). This CDR3 region has 14 residues.

This clonotype was observed at least ten times. The gene calls are TRBV7-2 and TRBJ2-7; TRBD2 matches 11 bases. The CDR3 is made up of 16 amino acids. CDR1 is SGHTA, CDR2 FQGNSA, per germline. J lost 4 bases, V lost 2 bases, and 7 bases had no gene match. CDR3 coding DNA: TGTGCCAGCAGCTTAAGGGGTAGCGGGAGGGCGTACGAGCAGTACTTC. It translates to CASSLRGSGRAYEQYF.

This clonotype was seen at least ten times. The genes are TRBV28 and TRBJ2-7; D remains ambiguous. The CDR3 runs to 13 residues. The germline V and J ends were trimmed by 4 bases and 0 bases, with 7 bases remaining between them. CDR1 is MDHEN, CDR2 SYDVKM, per germline. The CDR3 protein is CASSSVSSYEQYF. CDR3 nucleotide sequence: TGTGCCAGCAGTTCAGTTAGCTCCTACGAGCAGTACTTC.

The genes are TRBV7-9 and TRBJ2-2; D assignment may be TRBD1 or TRBD2 (5 bases each). With 3 bases removed from V and 6 bases from J, the gap between germline ends came to 14 bases. The CDR3 extends over 15 amino acids. The germline V gene encodes CDR1 SEHNR and CDR2 FQNEAQ (reference sequence). The CDR3 spells CASSFGTTKAGELFF. The CDR3 DNA reads TGTGCCAGCAGCTTTGGGACCACAAAGGCCGGGGAGCTGTTTTTT.

This clonotype has ten or more counts. This chain links TRBV24-1 with TRBJ2-6; D remains unclear. The ends were cut back, 7 bases at V and 3 bases at J, with 12 bases in the middle. Looked up from germline, CDR1 is KGHDR and CDR2 is SFDVKD. There are 15 residues in the CDR3. The CDR3, as DNA: TGTGCCACCAGCCACCACGGAGATGGGGCCAACGTCCTGACTTTC. This codes for CATSHHGDGANVLTF.

This clonotype was counted ten times or more. This chain links TRBV6-2 or TRBV6-3 with TRBJ2-5; D is undetermined. Trimming left V 3 bases short and J 1 base short, with 9 bases between. This CDR3 has 14 amino acids. The germline V gene has CDR1 MNHEY and CDR2 SVGEGT. CDR3 region: CASSYLSPQETQYF. CDR3 DNA: TGTGCCAGCAGTTATCTTTCCCCCCAAGAGACCCAGTACTTC.

This clonotype came up many times. The chain carries TRBV2 and TRBJ2-3; no reliable D call. The germline V and J ends were trimmed by 1 base and 2 bases, with 10 bases remaining between them. The CDR3 totals 15 residues. Germline V CDR1 and CDR2: SNHLY, FYNNEI. The CDR3 sequence: CASSEDRRSTDTQYF. The CDR3 DNA sequence: TGTGCCAGCAGTGAAGACAGACGCTCCACAGATACGCAGTATTTT.

CDR3 sequence reads: CASSHQRGRGETQYF. The CDR3 DNA is TGTGCCAGCAGTCATCAACGAGGGCGAGGAGAGACCCAGTACTTC. The chain combines TRBV28 with TRBJ2-5; D perhaps matches TRBD2 (5 bases). Trimming cost V 5 bases and J 4 bases, with 17 bases left between them. There are 15 residues in the CDR3. Germline V gene sequence: CDR1 MDHEN, CDR2 SYDVKM.

This clonotype has ten or more counts. The chain employs TRBV28 and TRBJ1-5; no firm D call. V was clipped by 2 bases and J by 2 bases, with 19 bases between them. From germline, CDR1 is MDHEN and CDR2 SYDVKM. The CDR3 has 18 amino acids. The CDR3 here is CASSLSAIRLGRNQPQHF. CDR3 coding DNA: TGTGCCAGCAGTTTAAGCGCTATTCGACTGGGCCGCAATCAGCCCCAGCATTTT.

This clonotype was recorded at least ten times. The chain is built from TRBV10-2 and TRBJ1-2; no firm D call. Between the trimmed V and J ends, which lost 0 bases and 5 bases, there was a span of 7 bases. This CDR3 has 13 amino acids. Germline values: CDR1 WSHSY, CDR2 SAAADI. For the CDR3, the DNA is TGCGCCAGCAGTGAGTCGAGCCCTTATGGCTACACCTTC. Protein sequence: CASSESSPYGYTF.

This clonotype was observed at least ten times. The V call is TRBV27, the J call TRBJ2-5; 11 bases are a match to TRBD2. The CDR3 sequence is 13 residues long. Trimming removed 11 bases from V and 2 bases from J; junction bases left unmatched: 4. Germline lookup yields CDR1 MNHEY and CDR2 SMNVEV (reference sequence). CDR3 region: CASGLAAQETQYF. CDR3 coding DNA: TGTGCCTCGGGACTAGCGGCTCAAGAGACCCAGTACTTC.